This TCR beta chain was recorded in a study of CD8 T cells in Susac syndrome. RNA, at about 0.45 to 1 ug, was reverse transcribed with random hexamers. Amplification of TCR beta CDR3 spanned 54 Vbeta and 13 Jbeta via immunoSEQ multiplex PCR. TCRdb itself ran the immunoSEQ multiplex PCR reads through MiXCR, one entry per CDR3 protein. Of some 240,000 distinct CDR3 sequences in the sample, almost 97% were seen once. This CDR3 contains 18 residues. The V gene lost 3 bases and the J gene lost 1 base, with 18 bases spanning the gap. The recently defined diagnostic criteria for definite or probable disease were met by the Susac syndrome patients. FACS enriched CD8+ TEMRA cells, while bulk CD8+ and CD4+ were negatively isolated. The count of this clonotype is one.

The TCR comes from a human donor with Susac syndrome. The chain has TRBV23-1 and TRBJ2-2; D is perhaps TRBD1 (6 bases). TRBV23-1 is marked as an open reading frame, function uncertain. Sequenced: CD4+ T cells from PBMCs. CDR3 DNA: TGCGCCAGCAGTCACCTCCTGGTTGGACAGAGGAACACCGGGGAGCTGTTTTTT. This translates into CASSHLLVGQRNTGELFF.